This T cell receptor (beta chain) originates from a study of cytomegalovirus exposure and HLA in healthy donors. The germline V gene encodes CDR1 SGHRS and CDR2 YFSETQ. V lost 1 base to trimming and J lost 7 bases, with 5 bases between them. This CDR3 has 12 residues. The PCR used 60 Vbeta and 13 Jbeta primers. The repertoire was sequenced with immunoSEQ multiplex PCR; TCRdb's copy has only in-frame clones and lacks some. The sample lists under 110,000 clones, 80% to 90% seen once, with 1.5% to 2% in the top ten. Overall study findings and caveats: A previous analysis found most TCR beta V segments productive roughly 87% or roughly 30% of the time.

With respect to this clone: No antigen is known for it.

Source material: PBMCs. This sequence was found in a middle-aged man in good health and CMV-seronegative. The V call is TRBV5-1, the J call TRBJ2-2; D is ambiguous. The CDR3 nucleotides read TGCGCCAGCAGCTTGTTCGGCGGGGAGCTGTTTTTT. Protein: CASSLFGGELFF.